The 30 T cell receptor beta chains presented below share a single source sample, sequenced in a study of blood T cell repertoires in COVID-19. TCRdb's table, derived via immunoSEQ multiplex PCR, lists solely in-frame clones and lacks some. The sample has hundreds of thousands of clones, about four fifths seen once. The sample was peripheral blood. These receptors came from a woman aged 45-59 years with acute or convalescent COVID-19.

The chain has TRBV27 and TRBJ1-2; D is possibly TRBD1 (5 bases). Trimming shortened V by 3 bases and J by 7 bases, and 6 bases separated the two germline ends. The CDR3 is 11 residues long. Germline values: CDR1 MNHEY, CDR2 SMNVEV (reference sequence). The CDR3 DNA follows: TGTGCCAGCAGTTTGGGGGGTGGCTACACCTTC. Translated: CASSLGGGYTF.

The chain recombines TRBV19 with TRBJ2-3, with a possible D match to TRBD1 (6 bases). V gave up 0 bases and J gave up 1 base, with 11 bases separating them. The length of the CDR3 is 16 residues. Per germline, CDR1 LNHDA and CDR2 SQIVND (reference sequence). CDR3 nucleotide sequence: TGTGCCAGTAGTATAGAGCCAGGGGTCCGCACAGATACGCAGTATTTT. Protein: CASSIEPGVRTDTQYF.

The J gene is TRBJ2-1, the V gene TRBV7-3; D is unclear. The germline CDR1 and CDR2 sequences are SGHTA and FQGTGA. V was shortened by 1 base and J by 0 bases, with 7 bases between the two germline ends. The CDR3 totals 15 residues. CDR3 protein: CASSLIATSYNEQFF. CDR3 DNA: TGTGCCAGCAGCTTAATTGCTACCTCCTACAATGAGCAGTTCTTC.

The chain uses TRBV12-5 and TRBJ2-3; D possibly corresponds to TRBD2 (5 bases). V lost 6 bases, J lost 2 bases, and 18 bases lay in between. CDR1 is LGHNT and CDR2 is FRNRAP in the germline V gene. The CDR3 runs to 16 residues. The CDR3 loop is CASGPRAGGPTDTQYF. The CDR3 coding sequence is TGTGCTAGTGGACCTAGGGCCGGAGGACCCACAGATACGCAGTATTTT.

J is TRBJ2-7 and V is TRBV18; 9 positions agree with TRBD1. Looked up from germline, CDR1 is KGHSH and CDR2 is LQKENI. Unmatched junction bases numbered 7, after V lost 1 base and J lost 6 bases. The CDR3 covers 15 residues. CDR3 amino acids: CASSPHDGTGSEQYF. The DNA for the CDR3 is TGTGCCAGCTCACCACACGACGGGACAGGGAGCGAGCAGTACTTC. Variable domain in full (rest from reference TRBV18 and TRBJ2-7): NAGVMQNPRHLVRRRGQEARLRCSPMKGHSHVYWYRQLPEEGLKFMVYLQKENIIDESGMPKERFSAEFPKEGPSILRIQQVVRGDSAAYFCASSPHDGTGSEQYFGPGTRLTVT.

This clone was recorded only once. The chain couples TRBV29-1 to TRBJ1-1, with D perhaps TRBD1 (5 bases). The length of the CDR3 is 14 residues. Trimming left V 1 base short and J 3 bases short, with 12 bases between. The germline V gene encodes CDR1 SQVTM and CDR2 ANQGSEA. In DNA, the CDR3 is TGCAGCGTTGAAGGACAGATAGGGGACACTGAAGCTTTCTTT. Its translation is CSVEGQIGDTEAFF.

The chain couples TRBV25-1 to TRBJ2-3; 13 nucleotides line up with TRBD2. Germline-derived CDR1 and CDR2 are MGHDK and SYGVNS. CDR3 length: 18 amino acids. V lost 5 bases to trimming and J lost 5 bases; unmatched junction nucleotides: 13. The CDR3 loop is CASSPRETSGRRRDTQYF. CDR3 DNA sequence: TGTGCCAGCAGTCCCCGTGAGACTAGCGGGAGGCGGAGAGATACGCAGTATTTT.

The table lists this clone with a few counts. The rearrangement joins TRBV9 to TRBJ2-3; no clear D gene. V dropped 2 bases and J dropped 0 bases, with 10 bases sitting between them. This CDR3 spans 15 amino acids. CDR1 and CDR2 from the germline V gene are SGDLS and YYNGEE. The CDR3 sequence: CASSVRLLSTDTQYF. The DNA of the CDR3 is TGTGCCAGCAGCGTGCGACTCCTTAGCACAGATACGCAGTATTTT.

This clone was seen only a few times. This CDR3 is CASSLAPDSPLHF. CDR3 in DNA: TGTGCCAGCAGCTTGGCCCCTGACAGCCCCCTCCACTTT. The chain has TRBV5-4 and TRBJ1-6; D perhaps matches TRBD1 (5 bases). Germline V CDR1 and CDR2: SGHNT, YYREEE (reference sequence). V was trimmed by 0 bases and J by 13 bases, leaving 11 bases between them. The CDR3 length is 13 residues.

The CDR3 DNA is TGTGCCAGCAATCCTCTAGCGTCAACCGGGGAGCTGTTTTTT. As protein: CASNPLASTGELFF. The J gene is TRBJ2-2, the V gene TRBV2, with TRBD2 as a possible D gene (6 bases). The CDR3 is 14 residues long. Germline V gene sequence: CDR1 SNHLY, CDR2 FYNNEI. The V gene lost 7 bases and the J gene lost 5 bases, with 14 bases spanning the gap.

Only one count was recorded for this clone. J is TRBJ1-5 and V is TRBV5-6; D may be TRBD1 (5 bases). With 2 bases removed from V and 7 bases from J, the gap between germline ends came to 16 bases. The CDR3 length is 15 residues. Germline CDR1 is SGHDT and CDR2 is YYEEEE. The CDR3 DNA reads TGTGCCAGCAGCTTAGCGGGGGTTCCAGGGCAGCCCCAGCATTTT. Protein sequence: CASSLAGVPGQPQHF.

The chain joins TRBV16 to TRBJ2-2; 16 positions match TRBD2. V gave up 4 bases and J gave up 4 bases; unmatched junction bases: 18. The CDR3 covers 22 residues. Germline V gives CDR1 KGHSY, CDR2 FQNENV. CDR3 region: CASSPDLPGLAGGPEGTGELFF. The DNA of the CDR3 is TGTGCCAGCAGCCCAGATCTACCGGGACTAGCGGGAGGGCCGGAGGGCACCGGGGAGCTGTTTTTT.

The chain recombines TRBV5-6 with TRBJ1-1, with TRBD1 matching over 7 bases. Germline CDR1 and CDR2: SGHDT and YYEEEE. This CDR3 has 14 residues. Trimming at V came to 6 bases and at J to 1 base, leaving 6 bases not matched to a gene. CDR3 DNA: TGTGCCAGCACCCCGACAGGGCGGAACACTGAAGCTTTCTTT. Translating gives CASTPTGRNTEAFF.

V gene TRBV29-1 combines with J gene TRBJ1-1; D is ambiguous. The CDR3 sequence is 12 residues long. Per the germline V gene, CDR1 is SQVTM and CDR2 is ANQGSEA. Trimming pared 3 bases from V and 1 base from J, leaving 6 bases between. The CDR3 loop is CSVDPQNTEAFF. The CDR3 bases are TGCAGCGTTGATCCCCAGAACACTGAAGCTTTCTTT.

The chain carries TRBV5-6 and TRBJ2-3; D call uncertain. V dropped 5 bases and J dropped 4 bases, with 20 bases sitting between them. The CDR3 has 16 residues. CDR1 is SGHDT and CDR2 is YYEEEE in the germline V gene. The CDR3 DNA follows: TGTGCCAGCAGTTCAAAACGGAGAGGAGCCGCAGATACGCAGTATTTT. It specifies CASSSKRRGAADTQYF.

The chain employs TRBV19 and TRBJ1-1; D unresolved. V lost 3 bases to trimming and J lost 4 bases, with 15 bases between them. CDR1 and CDR2 from the germline V gene are LNHDA and SQIVND (reference sequence). This CDR3 has 15 amino acids. The CDR3, as DNA: TGTGCCAGTAGTATGGGGAGGGTTTTCGGCACTGAAGCTTTCTTT. As protein: CASSMGRVFGTEAFF.

The chain joins TRBV7-2 to TRBJ2-7, with a possible D match to TRBD1 (6 bases). The germline V and J ends were trimmed by 4 bases and 3 bases, with 13 bases remaining between them. This CDR3 spans 14 amino acids. The germline CDR1 and CDR2 sequences are SGHTA and FQGNSA. In DNA form, the CDR3 reads TGTGCCAGCAGCTCCGGACAGAGTAACTACGAGCAGTACTTC. This sequence encodes CASSSGQSNYEQYF.

V gene TRBV2 combines with J gene TRBJ2-5; possible D gene TRBD1, 6 bases. V was pared by 1 base and J by 5 bases, with 8 bases between. CDR1 and CDR2 from the germline V gene are SNHLY and FYNNEI. CDR3 length: 13 amino acids. The CDR3, as DNA: TGTGCCAGCAGTGAAGTAACAGGGGAGACCCAGTACTTC. Amino acids: CASSEVTGETQYF.

The chain has TRBV30 and TRBJ2-7; 11 nucleotides align to TRBD2. Germline CDR1 GTSNPN, CDR2 SVGIG (reference sequence). V gave up 3 bases and J gave up 5 bases; unmatched junction bases: 9. The CDR3 is 15 residues long. The chain's CDR3 is CAWSFPGLADDEQYF. In DNA form, the CDR3 reads TGTGCCTGGAGCTTTCCGGGACTAGCGGACGACGAGCAGTACTTC.

In its sample, this clone was seen once. The genes are TRBV28 and TRBJ2-3, with D possibly being TRBD1 (6 bases). Looked up from germline, CDR1 is MDHEN and CDR2 is SYDVKM. The CDR3 extends over 18 amino acids. The V end was cut by 4 bases, the J end by 2 bases, with 22 bases between. The CDR3 loop is CASSSTGSDHPPTDTQYF. The CDR3, as DNA: TGTGCCAGCAGTTCGACAGGATCAGACCATCCTCCCACAGATACGCAGTATTTT.

This clone was counted once. J is TRBJ2-7 and V is TRBV28; D is undetermined. Germline values: CDR1 MDHEN, CDR2 SYDVKM. V lost 7 bases and J lost 0, with 10 bases in between. CDR3 length equals 13 residues. CDR3 sequence reads: CASTDTDSYEQYF. CDR3 nucleotides: TGTGCCAGCACCGACACAGACTCCTACGAGCAGTACTTC.

V is TRBV24-1 and J is TRBJ2-7; 11 bases are shared with TRBD2. J was trimmed by 2 bases and V by 5 bases; bases with no gene match: 4. This CDR3 contains 15 residues. Germline-derived CDR1 and CDR2 are KGHDR and SFDVKD. CDR3 sequence: CATSGGSGRAYEQYF. CDR3 bases: TGTGCCACCAGTGGTGGTAGCGGGAGGGCCTACGAGCAGTACTTC.

V gene TRBV6-5 combines with J gene TRBJ2-7; no clear D gene. This CDR3 has 12 residues. Trimming took off 7 bases at V and 3 bases at J, with 10 bases between the two ends. Germline V CDR1 and CDR2: MNHEY, SVGAGI. The CDR3 DNA reads as TGTGCCAGCACAGACTTGGGCTACGAGCAGTACTTC. Translated, it gives CASTDLGYEQYF.

This sequence joins TRBV3-1 (or the pseudogene TRBV3-2) and TRBJ2-2; 8 nucleotides match TRBD1. Germline V CDR1 and CDR2: LGHDT, YNNKEL (reference sequence). CDR3 size: 16 residues. V lost 3 bases and J lost 5; bases outside the gene matches: 8. This CDR3 is CASSHTRTGWTGELFF. In DNA, the CDR3 is TGTGCCAGCAGCCATACTAGGACAGGGTGGACCGGGGAGCTGTTTTTT.

This rearrangement joins TRBV6-6 to TRBJ1-1; 10 nucleotides align to TRBD1. The CDR3 is 14 amino acids. The V gene's germline CDR1 is MNHNY and CDR2 SVGAGI (reference sequence). V lost 6 bases, J lost 5 bases, and 6 bases stayed unmatched. In nucleotides, the CDR3 is TGTGCCAGCAGCCGCGGGACAGGGGAAACTGAAGCTTTCTTT. Translating it yields CASSRGTGETEAFF.

The chain employs TRBV3-1 (or the pseudogene TRBV3-2) and TRBJ2-5, with 11 bases fitting TRBD2. This CDR3 is built from 16 residues. Germline V lookup: CDR1 LGHDT, CDR2 YNNKEL (reference sequence). V lost 4 bases to trimming and J lost 4 bases; unmatched junction nucleotides: 8. CDR3: CASSPTRTSGSETQYF. In nucleotides, the CDR3 is TGTGCCAGCAGCCCGACGAGGACTAGCGGGTCAGAGACCCAGTACTTC.

CDR3 sequence (DNA): TGTGCCAGCAGTCCAGGCAGAAGTCAGCCCCAGCATTTT. Translation: CASSPGRSQPQHF. The rearrangement uses TRBV6-5 and TRBJ1-5; D ambiguous. Looked up from germline, CDR1 is MNHEY and CDR2 is SVGAGI. CDR3 size: 13 residues. V gave up 5 bases and J gave up 6 bases, with 11 bases separating them.

The chain links TRBV7-2 to TRBJ2-7; TRBD1 matches at 8 bases. Germline CDR1 reads SGHTA; CDR2 reads FQGNSA. CDR3 length: 17 residues. Trimming at V came to 2 bases and at J to 4 bases, leaving 13 bases not matched to a gene. This chain's CDR3 is CASSLLGSRGRSYEQYF. The CDR3 nucleotides are TGTGCCAGCAGCTTACTCGGGAGCAGGGGGCGATCTTACGAGCAGTACTTC.

This clone was seen more than once but under ten times. This rearrangement joins TRBV5-4 to TRBJ2-1, with TRBD2 matching over 9 bases. Trimming cost V 4 bases and J 6 bases; bases outside gene matches: 11. Germline values: CDR1 SGHNT, CDR2 YYREEE (reference sequence). This CDR3 contains 16 residues. The CDR3 loop is CASSPLIAGALNEQFF. For the CDR3, the DNA is TGTGCCAGCAGCCCACTTATAGCGGGAGCCCTCAATGAGCAGTTCTTC.

The chain couples TRBV19 to TRBJ2-6; unclear D gene. V was cut by 7 bases and J by 1 base, with 5 bases left in between. The CDR3 covers 13 residues. Germline V gene data show CDR1 as LNHDA and CDR2 as SQIVND (reference sequence). The CDR3 coding sequence is TGTGCCAGTAATCCTTCTGGGGCCAACGTCCTGACTTTC. Protein sequence: CASNPSGANVLTF.